This T cell receptor beta chain derives from a study of shared clonotypes between healthy human individuals. Study outcomes and limitations: Blood was the sole source, and tissue repertoires probably differ. Memory subsets generally showed lower estimated richness than naive subsets.

Measured with immunoSEQ multiplex PCR; TCRdb has only the in-frame clones, and not every one. The sample consists of roughly 2.1 million clones, roughly 91% of them appearing once. About this clone: Its antigen is unidentified.

The germline V gene encodes CDR1 MNHEY and CDR2 SMNVEV (reference sequence). Trimming left V 3 bases short and J 4 bases short, with 19 bases between. The CDR3 has 17 amino acids. The naive CD8 population came from CD45RO-negative cells selected for CCR7, without terminally differentiated effector memory CD45RA+ cells. The V call is TRBV27, the J call TRBJ2-1, with D perhaps TRBD2 (6 bases). The sequenced sample was naive CD8+ T cells from PBMCs. The clonotype originates from a man between 18 and 35 years old in good health. Some clones in this sample may be carry-over from other donors' samples. For the CDR3, the DNA is TGTGCCAGCAGTTTTGTGCCGGGAGTCAAACGGTACAATGAGCAGTTCTTC. It encodes CASSFVPGVKRYNEQFF.